This T cell receptor beta chain was sequenced in a study of Graves' ophthalmopathy and Graves' hyperthyroidism. Findings and caveats of the study: Prediction of ophthalmopathy progression reached over 65% sensitivity and nearly 75% specificity.

For repertoire sequencing, the TCR beta CDR3 regions were amplified from RNA transcripts. The library came from an HTBI-primed first-round RT-PCR and a second-round multiplex PCR. TCRdb itself ran the multiplex PCR reads through MiXCR, one entry per CDR3 protein. This sample carries about 390,000 distinct CDR3 sequences, roughly 15% of them seen once, and the ten largest clones take about 7.3%. As concerns this clonotype: Its antigen is unidentified.

Between the trimmed V and J ends, which lost 6 bases and 4 bases, there was a span of 15 bases. The germline gives CDR1 KGHSH, CDR2 LQKENI. This CDR3 is built from 14 residues. The source material was peripheral blood. This chain joins TRBV18 and TRBJ2-5; tentative D call: TRBD2 (5 bases). This receptor was taken from a woman aged 18-29 years with stable Graves' hyperthyroidism. The CDR3 sequence: CASSPGGRGETQYF. The CDR3 DNA reads TGTGCCAGCTCCCCAGGCGGACGGGGAGAGACCCAGTACTTC.